The 23 T cell receptor beta chains presented below share a single source sample, sequenced in a study of shared T cell receptors in the human thymus. Some clones are missing from TCRdb's copy, which holds only in-frame ones; the method was immunoSEQ multiplex PCR. The sample consists of more than 550,000 clones, 70% to 90% of them appearing once. These records were also assigned to another study, of human thymus T cells.

The sequenced material came from thymocytes. These receptors all come from a girl under three years old with a congenital heart defect.

This clone showed up just once. The V and J genes are TRBV7-9 and TRBJ1-3; TRBD1 matches at 7 bases. V trimming: 5 bases; J trimming: 5 bases; junction bases outside the gene matches: 15. The CDR3 contains 17 residues. Germline V gives CDR1 SEHNR, CDR2 FQNEAQ (reference sequence). CDR3 region: CASSITTGTATRNTIYF. Written as DNA, the CDR3 is TGTGCCAGCAGCATAACAACCGGGACAGCTACCCGAAACACCATATATTTT.

V is TRBV7-8 and J is TRBJ2-1; TRBD2 matches at 11 bases. The junction had 7 bases not matched to a gene; V was cut back by 1 base and J by 2 bases. The CDR3 sequence is 18 residues long. CDR1 and CDR2 from the germline V gene are SGHVS and FQNEAQ. Here the CDR3 DNA reads TGTGCCAGCAGCTTAGAACTAGCGGGGGATCCTCCCTACAATGAGCAGTTCTTC. This codes for CASSLELAGDPPYNEQFF.

The chain recombines TRBV5-1 with TRBJ2-5; no clear D gene. This CDR3 contains 11 residues. Trimming took 4 bases from V and 5 from J, leaving 6 bases between them. Germline values: CDR1 SGHRS, CDR2 YFSETQ. CDR3 loop: CASSAHETQYF. CDR3 sequence (DNA): TGCGCCAGCAGCGCACACGAGACCCAGTACTTC.

The chain has TRBV7-9 and TRBJ1-2, with D uncertain. This CDR3 has 16 amino acids. Germline values: CDR1 SEHNR, CDR2 FQNEAQ (reference sequence). V was clipped by 1 base and J by 2 bases, with 14 bases between them. The CDR3 DNA follows: TGTGCCAGCAGCTTAGGGGCAGCCACGAAGAACTATGGCTACACCTTC. Its translation: CASSLGAATKNYGYTF.

The V and J genes are TRBV9 and TRBJ2-3; 8 bases match TRBD1. J gave up 2 bases and V 0 bases, and 5 bases lay outside the gene matches. From germline, CDR1 is SGDLS and CDR2 YYNGEE. The CDR3 covers 16 residues. The CDR3 sequence: CASSVGGGQATDTQYF. The CDR3 nucleotides are TGTGCCAGCAGCGTAGGAGGGGGACAGGCCACAGATACGCAGTATTTT.

The rearrangement joins TRBV5-1 to TRBJ2-5, with a tentative D call TRBD2 (6 bases). The CDR3 is 15 residues long. V was cut by 3 bases and J by 4 bases, with 16 bases left in between. Germline loops: CDR1 SGHRS, CDR2 YFSETQ. For the CDR3, the DNA is TGCGCCAGCAGCTCGGGACTCAGCCTAGGAGAGACCCAGTACTTC. Protein sequence: CASSSGLSLGETQYF.

The genes are TRBV5-1 and TRBJ2-7; 9 nucleotides line up with TRBD1. CDR1 is SGHRS, CDR2 YFSETQ, per germline. This CDR3 region has 17 residues. J gave up 5 bases and V 4 bases, and 16 bases lay outside the gene matches. The CDR3 DNA is TGCGCCAGCAGCCTGGAAGAGGACAGGGGAAGAGTCGACGAGCAGTACTTC. Translating it yields CASSLEEDRGRVDEQYF.

V is TRBV14 and J is TRBJ2-7; TRBD1 is a possible D gene (6 bases). CDR3 length: 19 residues. V lost 4 bases, J lost 3 bases, and 28 bases lay in between. Germline CDR1 and CDR2: SGHDN and FVKESK. The DNA for the CDR3 is TGTGCCAGCAGCCGCAACTCCAGGGCCCCGGGACACCTACACTACGAGCAGTACTTC. Its protein is CASSRNSRAPGHLHYEQYF.

The chain carries TRBV6-1 and TRBJ2-7; 8 nucleotides agree with TRBD1. The J segment lost 5 bases and the V segment lost 4 bases, leaving 16 bases of the junction unmatched. Germline CDR1 and CDR2: MNHNS and SASEGT. The CDR3 contains 17 residues. The CDR3 loop is CASSARNRDRIFHEQYF. The CDR3 nucleotides are TGTGCCAGCAGTGCCCGAAACCGGGACAGGATTTTCCACGAGCAGTACTTC.

J is TRBJ1-2 and V is TRBV4-1; D may be TRBD1 (6 bases). CDR1 is MGHRA and CDR2 is YSYEKL in the germline V gene. This CDR3 has 12 residues. Between the trimmed V and J ends, which lost 10 bases and 0 bases, there was a span of 9 bases. CDR3 residues: CATRTANYGYTF. The CDR3 DNA follows: TGCGCCACCCGGACAGCTAACTATGGCTACACCTTC.

This chain uses TRBV7-9 with TRBJ1-2; tentative D call: TRBD1 (5 bases). This CDR3 comprises 18 residues. V lost 6 bases to trimming and J lost 4 bases, with 27 bases between them. The V gene's germline CDR1 is SEHNR and CDR2 FQNEAQ (reference sequence). In DNA, the CDR3 is TGTGCCAGCAGTCGCCCTAAGGCGCCGGGGGTCGGGGGCTATGGCTACACCTTC. Protein product: CASSRPKAPGVGGYGYTF.

The chain uses TRBV2 and TRBJ1-5, with D possibly matching TRBD1 (5 bases). The CDR3 spans 12 residues. The V gene lost 4 bases and the J gene lost 6 bases, with 7 bases spanning the gap. The V gene's germline CDR1 is SNHLY and CDR2 FYNNEI. For the CDR3, the DNA is TGTGCCAGCAGTGGGGGGGTTCAGCCCCAGCATTTT. Translated: CASSGGVQPQHF.

This chain connects TRBV7-2 to TRBJ2-3; tentatively, D is TRBD2 (5 bases). V lost 5 bases and J 2 bases, leaving 23 bases between the germline ends. The CDR3 runs to 18 residues. The germline V gene encodes CDR1 SGHTA and CDR2 FQGNSA. The CDR3 bases are TGTGCCAGCAGCCCTACTAGGAAGGCCCACCAATCCACAGATACGCAGTATTTT. Translation: CASSPTRKAHQSTDTQYF.

This clone was counted a few times. The rearrangement links TRBV18 to TRBJ2-2, with 10 nucleotides matching TRBD1. The V gene end was trimmed by 2 bases and the J gene end by 8 bases; junction bases not matched to a gene: 5. The CDR3 is 15 amino acids. Per germline, CDR1 KGHSH and CDR2 LQKENI. CDR3 nucleotide sequence: TGTGCCAGCTCACCAAGAGACAGGGGGCAAGGGGAGCTGTTTTTT. Translated, it gives CASSPRDRGQGELFF. The entire variable domain, with the rest obtained from reference TRBV18 and TRBJ2-2, is as follows: NAGVMQNPRHLVRRRGQEARLRCSPMKGHSHVYWYRQLPEEGLKFMVYLQKENIIDESGMPKERFSAEFPKEGPSILRIQQVVRGDSAAYFCASSPRDRGQGELFFGEGSRLTVL.

The chain couples TRBV28 to TRBJ2-3; D is possibly TRBD2 (5 bases). Germline V gene data show CDR1 as MDHEN and CDR2 as SYDVKM. This CDR3 comprises 17 residues. V dropped 5 bases and J dropped 3 bases, with 21 bases sitting between them. CDR3: CASSTPDFSRITDTQYF. CDR3 coding DNA: TGTGCCAGCAGTACCCCGGACTTCTCACGAATAACAGATACGCAGTATTTT.

The V and J genes are TRBV13 and TRBJ2-7, with 10 positions matching TRBD1. CDR1 PRHDT and CDR2 FYEKMQ come from the germline V gene (reference sequence). V dropped 1 base and J dropped 3; count of bases not matched to a gene: 6. The CDR3 extends over 16 amino acids. The CDR3 here is CASSLEGQGKVYEQYF. The CDR3 DNA sequence: TGTGCCAGCAGCTTAGAGGGACAGGGGAAGGTCTACGAGCAGTACTTC.

The chain combines TRBV6-1 with TRBJ1-2, with 7 bases lining up with TRBD1. V lost 3 bases and J lost 0; bases outside the gene matches: 10. CDR3 size: 17 residues. Per the germline V gene, CDR1 is MNHNS and CDR2 is SASEGT. This CDR3 is CASSDRATGTPNYGYTF. The CDR3 DNA sequence: TGTGCCAGCAGTGACCGCGCGACAGGGACACCTAACTATGGCTACACCTTC.

The gene calls are TRBV29-1 and TRBJ2-5, with 12 positions matching TRBD2. The CDR3 length is 17 residues. Per germline, CDR1 SQVTM and CDR2 ANQGSEA. V lost 4 bases and J lost 4; bases outside the gene matches: 13. CDR3 sequence: CSVVGGLAGTSLETQYF. CDR3 bases: TGCAGCGTTGTGGGGGGACTAGCGGGCACATCTCTAGAGACCCAGTACTTC.

This rearrangement joins TRBV7-2 to TRBJ2-2; D remains unclear. The length of the CDR3 is 13 residues. The germline V and J ends were trimmed by 5 bases and 4 bases, with 8 bases remaining between them. CDR1 and CDR2 from the germline V gene are SGHTA and FQGNSA. CDR3 bases: TGTGCCAGCAGCCGCATACTCACCGGGGAGCTGTTTTTT. Residues: CASSRILTGELFF.

The chain combines TRBV9 with TRBJ2-2; 13 bases align to TRBD2. V trimming: 2 bases; J trimming: 7 bases; junction bases outside the gene matches: 8. The CDR3 sequence is 17 residues long. Germline CDR1 SGDLS, CDR2 YYNGEE. CDR3 in amino acids: CASSVTQTSGGIGELFF. The CDR3 nucleotides are TGTGCCAGCAGCGTCACACAGACTAGCGGGGGGATCGGGGAGCTGTTTTTT.

Remarks on this clone: The junction does not match germline at one end; this may be a read error. This same CDR3 is encoded by further DNA sequences in the sample. The CDR3 region has the DNA TGCAGCGTTGCTGACAGGGACCCTGAAGCCTTCTTT. It specifies CSVADRDPEAFF. V gene TRBV29-1 combines with J gene TRBJ1-1, with 7 bases aligning to TRBD1. This CDR3 is built from 12 residues. CDR1 is SQVTM, CDR2 ANQGSEA, per germline.

V gene TRBV19 combines with J gene TRBJ1-1, with TRBD1 identical over 9 bases. With 6 bases clipped from V and 1 base from J, the junction kept 18 bases outside the gene matches. CDR3 size: 19 residues. Germline assignment: CDR1 LNHDA and CDR2 SQIVND (reference sequence). CDR3 region: CASSDTRGTGFVANTEAFF. The CDR3 nucleotides read TGTGCCAGTAGCGACACTAGGGGGACAGGGTTTGTGGCGAACACTGAAGCTTTCTTT.

The gene calls are TRBV5-6 and TRBJ1-1; 7 nucleotides line up with TRBD1. With V trimmed by 0 bases and J by 3 bases, 8 bases remained unmatched. This CDR3 has 16 amino acids. Germline V gene data show CDR1 as SGHDT and CDR2 as YYEEEE. The CDR3 DNA sequence: TGTGCCAGCAGCTTGGGGACAGGTAGGGCGGACACTGAAGCTTTCTTT. Translating it yields CASSLGTGRADTEAFF. Supplemented by reference TRBV5-6 and TRBJ1-1, the full variable domain reads DAGVTQSPTHLIKTRGQQVTLRCSPKSGHDTVSWYQQALGQGPQFIFQYYEEEERQRGNFPDRFSGHQFPNYSSELNVNALLLGDSALYLCASSLGTGRADTEAFFGQGTRLTVV.